The 16 T cell receptor beta chains below were found in one sample sequenced in a study of blood T cell repertoires in COVID-19. The table came from immunoSEQ multiplex PCR; TCRdb's copy has only in-frame clones and leaves some out. The data hold hundreds of thousands of clones, with 80% to 90% observed a single time. Sequenced material: peripheral blood. The receptors come from a woman aged 40 to 50 with active or convalescent COVID-19.

This clone was recorded a few times. The CDR3 loop reads CASCTGTSGPARHNEQFF. DNA of the CDR3: TGTGCCAGCTGCACCGGGACTAGCGGGCCGGCACGACACAATGAGCAGTTCTTC. The chain employs TRBV25-1 and TRBJ2-1; TRBD2 aligns across 12 bases. CDR1 is MGHDK and CDR2 is SYGVNS in the germline V gene. CDR3 length: 18 residues. V dropped 8 bases and J dropped 5; count of bases not matched to a gene: 16.

V is TRBV11-3 and J is TRBJ2-1; 9 bases match TRBD2. The CDR3 is 17 residues long. The germline gives CDR1 SGHNT, CDR2 YENEEA. The V gene end was trimmed by 4 bases and the J gene end by 0 bases; junction bases not matched to a gene: 7. The CDR3 sequence: CASSSSKLAGSYNEQFF. CDR3 sequence (DNA): TGTGCCAGCAGCTCGTCAAAACTAGCGGGCTCCTACAATGAGCAGTTCTTC.

The chain is built from TRBV11-3 and TRBJ2-7; TRBD1 agrees at 9 bases. With 1 base clipped from V and 5 bases from J, the junction kept 6 bases outside the gene matches. In germline, CDR1 is SGHNT, CDR2 YENEEA. This CDR3 spans 15 amino acids. CDR3 coding DNA: TGTGCCAGCAGCTTAGCCGGGACAGGGAGCCACGAGCAGTACTTC. Protein sequence: CASSLAGTGSHEQYF. Complete variable domain (other parts from reference TRBV11-3 and TRBJ2-7): EAGVVQSPRYKIIEKKQPVAFWCNPISGHNTLYWYLQNLGQGPELLIRYENEEAVDDSQLPKDRFSAERLKGVDSTLKIQPAELGDSAVYLCASSLAGTGSHEQYFGPGTRLTVT.

The chain carries TRBV30 and TRBJ1-4; D is unresolved. The V gene lost 3 bases and the J gene lost 7 bases, with 15 bases spanning the gap. Germline V gene data show CDR1 as GTSNPN and CDR2 as SVGIG (reference sequence). CDR3 size: 14 residues. In DNA form, the CDR3 reads TGTGCCTGGAGCCGATCGGGGTCGGGTGAAAAACTGTTTTTT. Translation: CAWSRSGSGEKLFF.

The chain links TRBV11-2 to TRBJ2-7; 8 nucleotides match TRBD1. CDR3 length: 14 amino acids. With V trimmed by 4 bases and J by 3 bases, 5 bases remained unmatched. Germline values: CDR1 SGHAT, CDR2 FQNNGV. In DNA form, the CDR3 reads TGTGCCAGCAGCTGGGGGACAGGAATCTACGAGCAGTACTTC. Its protein is CASSWGTGIYEQYF. The variable domain in full, completed from reference TRBV11-2 and TRBJ2-7, reads EAGVAQSPRYKIIEKRQSVAFWCNPISGHATLYWYQQILGQGPKLLIQFQNNGVVDDSQLPKDRFSAERLKGVDSTLKIQPAKLEDSAVYLCASSWGTGIYEQYFGPGTRLTVT.

V is TRBV3-1 (or the pseudogene TRBV3-2) and J is TRBJ1-4, with 7 positions matching TRBD1. The length of the CDR3 is 11 residues. Germline V gene sequence: CDR1 LGHDT, CDR2 YNNKEL (reference sequence). The V segment lost 9 bases and the J segment 13 bases; nucleotides outside the gene matches: 8. CDR3: CASNGQAGLFF. The CDR3 DNA reads as TGTGCCAGTAACGGACAGGCCGGACTGTTTTTT.

This chain connects TRBV27 to TRBJ1-4; D may be TRBD1 (6 bases). The CDR3 has 14 residues. Germline V gives CDR1 MNHEY, CDR2 SMNVEV (reference sequence). V gave up 2 bases and J gave up 6 bases, with 10 bases separating them. The chain's CDR3 is CASSLEQGHEKLFF. The CDR3 bases are TGTGCCAGCAGTTTAGAGCAGGGGCATGAAAAACTGTTTTTT. Using reference TRBV27 and TRBJ1-4 for the parts outside the CDR3, the full variable domain is EAQVTQNPRYLITVTGKKLTVTCSQNMNHEYMSWYRQDPGLGLRQIYYSMNVEVTDKGDVPEGYKVSRKEKRNFPLILESPSPNQTSLYFCASSLEQGHEKLFFGSGTQLSVL.

The chain is built from TRBV4-1 and TRBJ2-4, with TRBD1 matching over 8 bases. The length of the CDR3 is 15 residues. The germline V gene encodes CDR1 MGHRA and CDR2 YSYEKL. V was pared by 1 base and J by 6 bases, with 5 bases of the junction left unmatched. The CDR3 is CASSQGTGIANIQYF. In DNA, the CDR3 is TGCGCCAGCAGCCAAGGGACAGGGATCGCAAACATTCAGTACTTC.

This chain links TRBV18 with TRBJ2-7, with 7 bases that match TRBD1. Germline lookup yields CDR1 KGHSH and CDR2 LQKENI. CDR3 length equals 14 residues. Trimming took 1 base from V and 6 from J; bases not matched to a gene: 6. Here the CDR3 reads CASSPLTGTIEQYF. As DNA, the CDR3 is TGTGCCAGCTCACCACTGACAGGGACAATCGAGCAGTACTTC.

The V gene is TRBV3-1 (or the pseudogene TRBV3-2), the J gene TRBJ1-2; D may be TRBD1 (5 bases). Trimming took 0 bases from V and 8 from J, leaving 16 bases between them. The CDR3 has 15 amino acids. CDR1 is LGHDT, CDR2 YNNKEL, per germline (reference sequence). The CDR3 spells CASSQDLGVFGGYTF. CDR3 nucleotides: TGTGCCAGCAGCCAAGATTTAGGGGTTTTTGGGGGCTACACCTTC.

A note on this clone: Distinct nucleotide sequences in the sample also encode this CDR3. The rearrangement links TRBV6-5 to TRBJ1-2; the D gene is possibly TRBD1 (6 bases). V lost 2 bases, J lost 3 bases, and 10 bases lay in between. CDR1 MNHEY and CDR2 SVGAGI come from the germline V gene. The CDR3 is 14 amino acids. CDR3 nucleotides: TGTGCCAGCAGTTACCGGGCAGGGGACTATGGCTACACCTTC. Residues: CASSYRAGDYGYTF.

The rearrangement joins TRBV7-8 to TRBJ2-2, with D tentatively TRBD1 (6 bases). The V and J ends lost 5 bases and 1 base respectively, with 11 bases between them. Germline assignment: CDR1 SGHVS and CDR2 FQNEAQ. This CDR3 has 15 amino acids. In DNA form, the CDR3 reads TGTGCCAGCAGCCAGATGACAGGGAACACCGGGGAGCTGTTTTTT. It translates to CASSQMTGNTGELFF.

The V call is TRBV19, the J call TRBJ2-7; D remains unclear. Germline assignment: CDR1 LNHDA and CDR2 SQIVND (reference sequence). CDR3 size: 16 residues. V lost 0 bases and J 2 bases, leaving 14 bases between the germline ends. The DNA of the CDR3 is TGTGCCAGTAGTATAGATCATGCCAGGCCTACCTACGAGCAGTACTTC. Amino acids: CASSIDHARPTYEQYF. Filled out from reference TRBV19 and TRBJ2-7, the complete variable domain reads DGGITQSPKYLFRKEGQNVTLSCEQNLNHDAMYWYRQDPGQGLRLIYYSQIVNDFQKGDIAEGYSVSREKKESFPLTVTSAQKNPTAFYLCASSIDHARPTYEQYFGPGTRLTVT.

The chain links TRBV4-2 to TRBJ1-6, with D possibly TRBD1 on 5 matching bases. Trimming shortened V by 0 bases and J by 7 bases, and 13 bases separated the two germline ends. Germline V gene sequence: CDR1 LGHNA, CDR2 YNFKEQ. The CDR3 runs to 16 residues. CDR3 bases: TGTGCCAGCAGCCAAGAGTCGCAGGGATCCAATTCACCCCTCCACTTT. Translated: CASSQESQGSNSPLHF.

The chain joins TRBV30 to TRBJ1-2, with TRBD1 identical over 9 bases. Trimming took 3 bases from V and 4 from J; bases not matched to a gene: 9. The CDR3 loop spans 15 amino acids. Germline V CDR1 and CDR2: GTSNPN, SVGIG (reference sequence). DNA of the CDR3: TGTGCCTGGAGGAAAACAGGGGGCGCGAGCTATGGCTACACCTTC. The encoded protein is CAWRKTGGASYGYTF.

The genes are TRBV11-1 and TRBJ2-7, with TRBD1 identical over 7 bases. The CDR3 runs 14 residues. Losses at the gene ends were 5 bases for V and 5 bases for J; bases not matched to a gene: 9. Germline V CDR1 and CDR2: SGHAT, FQDESV (reference sequence). The chain's CDR3 is CASSPDRVWNEQYF. CDR3 coding DNA: TGTGCCAGCAGCCCCGACAGGGTGTGGAACGAGCAGTACTTC.